The T cell receptor (beta chain) described here comes from a study of T cell responses to AZD1222 COVID-19 vaccine. The study's findings and limits: Among the donors, most were white British and more were female, and clonal diversity was possibly underestimated. All repertoire sampling was performed exclusively after the peak T cell response. Seropositive status at baseline applied to only six AZD1222 recipients.

This clone was observed a few times. What it binds is not known. The method was immunoSEQ multiplex PCR; TCRdb's version includes in-frame clones alone and lacks a portion of them. The repertoire has fewer than 150,000 clones, 85% to 90% of them found once; the top ten carry under 20%. Trimming left V 0 bases short and J 2 bases short, with 14 bases between. CDR1 MNHEY and CDR2 SVGAGI come from the germline V gene. The CDR3 has 16 amino acids. The V gene is TRBV6-5, the J gene TRBJ2-7; TRBD1 is a possible D gene (6 bases). The clonotype was recovered from an adult who received the AZD1222 COVID-19 vaccine. Sequences were derived from peripheral blood, sampled 28 days after the second AZD1222 dose. CDR3 amino acids: CASSYSPGARTYEQYF. The CDR3 DNA follows: TGTGCCAGCAGTTACTCCCCAGGGGCGAGAACCTACGAGCAGTACTTC.